The 29 T cell receptor beta chains listed next were all sequenced from one sample in a study of CD8 T cells in ankylosing spondylitis. TCRdb re-called the 5' RACE reads with MiXCR, one entry per CDR3 protein. This sample yields about 320,000 distinct CDR3 sequences, of which 11% are seen a single time; roughly 9.5% belongs to the top ten. Sequencing input: blood, either unsorted or a sorted T cell fraction (not recorded which). All receptors come from a female donor with ankylosing spondylitis or in good health (not recorded which).

This clonotype occurred many times. A junction boundary mismatches the germline segment, possibly from a read error. The chain's CDR3 is CSARGDRSDQPQHF. The CDR3 DNA sequence: TGCAGTGCTCGGGGGGATCGTAGCGATCAGCCCCAGCATTTT. V gene TRBV20-1 combines with J gene TRBJ1-5, with a tentative D call TRBD1 (5 bases). The CDR3 spans 14 residues. Germline lookup yields CDR1 DFQATT and CDR2 SNEGSKA (reference sequence).

This clonotype was seen repeatedly, ten times or more. The chain is built from TRBV6-2 or TRBV6-3 and TRBJ1-2, with a tentative D call TRBD1 (5 bases). V was trimmed by 0 bases and J by 2 bases, leaving 7 bases between them. CDR3 length: 14 residues. Per germline, CDR1 MNHEY and CDR2 SVGEGT. The CDR3 DNA reads TGTGCCAGCAGTTACTCGGGACGGAACTATGGCTACACCTTC. This gives the protein CASSYSGRNYGYTF.

This clonotype has just a few counts. This chain links TRBV27 with TRBJ1-2; D is unclear. CDR3 length: 14 amino acids. Germline lookup yields CDR1 MNHEY and CDR2 SMNVEV (reference sequence). V gave up 5 bases and J gave up 13 bases, with 23 bases separating them. The CDR3 sequence: CASSPTGRTQPGTF. The CDR3 DNA follows: TGTGCCAGCAGTCCCACCGGACGCACTCAACCTGGCACCTTC.

The chain carries TRBV21-1 and TRBJ2-4. TRBV21-1 is a pseudogene locus. CDR3 size: 16 residues. CDR3 residues: CASSKDVTRSQNIQYF. The CDR3 nucleotides read TGTGCCAGCAGCAAAGATGTGACAAGAAGCCAAAACATTCAGTACTTC.

This sequence joins TRBV20-1 and TRBJ2-4; 7 bases are a match to TRBD2. The junction had 15 bases not matched to a gene; V was cut back by 6 bases and J by 7 bases. The CDR3 sequence is 15 residues long. The germline CDR1 and CDR2 sequences are DFQATT and SNEGSKA (reference sequence). The DNA of the CDR3 is TGCAGTGCCCCTCTAGCGGCTGACCTAAGGAACATTCAGTACTTC. Protein: CSAPLAADLRNIQYF.

The sample holds one count of this clonotype. At one of its ends the junction is not consistent with the germline gene, which may arise from a read error. The gene calls are TRBV15 and TRBJ2-1, with TRBD1 as a possible D gene (5 bases). CDR3 length: 14 residues. Per germline, CDR1 LNHNV and CDR2 YYDKDF (reference sequence). The CDR3 sequence: CATSRVGVYNEHFF. CDR3 DNA sequence: TGTGCCACCAGCAGAGTAGGGGTGTACAATGAGCATTTCTTC.

This clonotype was detected ten times or more. This rearrangement joins TRBV20-1 to TRBJ1-3; the D gene is possibly TRBD1 (5 bases). The V end lost 3 bases, the J end lost 0 bases, and 9 bases lay between the germline ends. The CDR3 has 14 amino acids. Germline V gene data show CDR1 as DFQATT and CDR2 as SNEGSKA (reference sequence). CDR3 nucleotide sequence: TGCAGTGCTAGGGACAATAACTCTGGAAACACCATATATTTT. This gives the protein CSARDNNSGNTIYF.

In its sample, this clonotype was seen many times. V gene TRBV7-2 combines with J gene TRBJ1-1; no clear D. V gave up 5 bases and J gave up 7 bases, with 17 bases separating them. CDR3 length: 14 residues. Germline CDR1 SGHTA, CDR2 FQGNSA. CDR3 nucleotides: TGTGCCAGCAGCCGCCGGCCATCAAATCGTGAAGCTTTCTTT. This gives the protein CASSRRPSNREAFF.

This clonotype has at least ten counts. The V and J genes are TRBV18 and TRBJ2-1; TRBD2 matches 10 bases. CDR3 length equals 15 residues. CDR1 KGHSH and CDR2 LQKENI come from the germline V gene. V lost 3 bases, J lost 9 bases, and 8 bases stayed unmatched. The CDR3 sequence is CASSPDLAGAGEQFF. Written as DNA, the CDR3 is TGTGCCAGCTCACCGGATCTAGCGGGGGCTGGTGAGCAGTTCTTC.

This clonotype was counted at least ten times. The V and J genes are TRBV29-1 and TRBJ1-6, with a tentative D call TRBD1 (6 bases). Germline V CDR1 and CDR2: SQVTM, ANQGSEA. The CDR3 consists of 14 residues. The V end lost 7 bases, the J end lost 10 bases, and 20 bases lay between the germline ends. CDR3 loop: CSAQVGGLESPLHF. DNA of the CDR3: TGCAGCGCCCAAGTCGGGGGGCTAGAATCACCCCTCCACTTT. Full variable domain (rest looked up from reference TRBV29-1 and TRBJ1-6): SAVISQKPSRDICQRGTSLTIQCQVDSQVTMMFWYRQQPGQSLTLIATANQGSEATYESGFVIDKFPISRPNLTFSTLTVSNMSPEDSSIYLCSAQVGGLESPLHFGNGTRLTVT.

This clonotype was counted ten times or more. The chain joins TRBV5-1 to TRBJ1-6; TRBD1 matches 7 bases. Germline V gene data show CDR1 as SGHRS and CDR2 as YFSETQ. CDR3 length: 15 amino acids. With V trimmed by 5 bases and J by 7 bases, 9 bases remained unmatched. The CDR3 coding sequence is TGCGCCAGCAGGGAAACGGGACAGCTCAATTCACCCCTCCACTTT. Amino acids: CASRETGQLNSPLHF.

The chain uses TRBV16 and TRBJ1-1, with D unresolved. V shed 2 bases and J shed 9 bases, with 10 bases lying between them. This CDR3 contains 12 residues. CDR1 and CDR2 from the germline V gene are KGHSY and FQNENV. Here the CDR3 reads CASSQVEGKAFF. CDR3 sequence (DNA): TGTGCCAGCAGCCAAGTGGAGGGAAAAGCTTTCTTT.

This clonotype was counted at least ten times. DNA for the CDR3: TGCAGCTTTAGGACGGACTCCTACGAGCAGTACTTC. Amino acid sequence: CSFRTDSYEQYF. The V gene is TRBV29-1, the J gene TRBJ2-7; D is unclear. Germline values: CDR1 SQVTM, CDR2 ANQGSEA. The CDR3 is 12 amino acids. The V end lost 8 bases, the J end lost 0 bases, and 11 bases lay between the germline ends.

This clonotype was recorded at least ten times. This sequence joins TRBV5-1 and TRBJ2-2, with a possible D match to TRBD2 (6 bases). The CDR3 sequence is 16 residues long. The V end was cut by 0 bases, the J end by 2 bases, with 11 bases between. CDR1 and CDR2 (germline): SGHRS, YFSETQ. CDR3 loop: CASSLEAGRNTGELFF. The CDR3 DNA follows: TGCGCCAGCAGCTTGGAGGCGGGACGTAACACCGGGGAGCTGTTTTTT.

This clonotype was picked up many times. The V and J genes are TRBV10-3 and TRBJ1-3, with 7 positions matching TRBD1. Germline values: CDR1 ENHRY, CDR2 SYGVKD. This CDR3 comprises 16 residues. V dropped 2 bases and J dropped 3; count of bases not matched to a gene: 7. The chain's CDR3 is CAISEGQASYGNTIYF. As DNA, the CDR3 is TGTGCCATCAGTGAGGGACAGGCGAGTTATGGAAACACCATATATTTT.

This clonotype was seen ten or more times. DNA of the CDR3: TGTGCCATCGAGACAATCCAGGGGTATGGCTACACCTTC. This encodes CAIETIQGYGYTF. The genes are TRBV10-3 and TRBJ1-2, with D perhaps TRBD1 (6 bases). V shed 8 bases and J shed 5 bases, with 15 bases lying between them. Germline loops: CDR1 ENHRY, CDR2 SYGVKD. CDR3 length: 13 residues.

This clonotype showed up many times. V and J are TRBV12-3 or TRBV12-4 and TRBJ2-7, with D maybe TRBD2 (5 bases). This CDR3 contains 12 residues. V was clipped by 6 bases and J by 6 bases, with 12 bases between them. CDR3 loop: CASSPTRFEQYF. CDR3 in DNA: TGTGCCAGCAGCCCCACTAGGTTCGAGCAGTACTTC.

This clonotype has ten or more counts. This rearrangement joins TRBV5-1 to TRBJ1-2, with D hard to call. This CDR3 has 12 amino acids. Per germline, CDR1 SGHRS and CDR2 YFSETQ. V was trimmed by 0 bases and J by 8 bases, leaving 8 bases between them. The CDR3 DNA reads TGCGCCAGCAGCTTGGGAGTATTCGGCTACACCTTC. As protein: CASSLGVFGYTF.

This clonotype was seen many times. The genes are TRBV5-1 and TRBJ2-5; D is possibly TRBD1 (5 bases). The CDR3 loop spans 15 amino acids. CDR1 SGHRS and CDR2 YFSETQ come from the germline V gene. Trimming took 2 bases from V and 2 from J, leaving 13 bases between them. DNA for the CDR3: TGCGCCAGCAGCTTTGTACGACAGCTACAAGAGACCCAGTACTTC. Encoded protein: CASSFVRQLQETQYF.

This clonotype came up many times. The rearrangement links TRBV12-3 or TRBV12-4 to TRBJ2-3; 9 nucleotides match TRBD2. The CDR3 length is 15 residues. J was trimmed by 2 bases and V by 8 bases; bases with no gene match: 8. The CDR3 DNA is TGTGCCAGCGGGGAGGCTAGCGGGGTCACAGATACGCAGTATTTT. Translation: CASGEASGVTDTQYF.

This clonotype was recorded a few times. This chain connects TRBV9 to TRBJ2-1; D gene ambiguous. Trimming removed 4 bases at V and 0 bases at J, with 20 bases between. The length of the CDR3 is 18 residues. From germline, CDR1 is SGDLS and CDR2 YYNGEE. The CDR3 here is CASSPELTFSSSYNEQFF. CDR3 DNA: TGTGCCAGCAGCCCGGAATTGACTTTCTCCAGCTCCTACAATGAGCAGTTCTTC.

This clonotype was detected many times. This sequence joins TRBV20-1 and TRBJ2-7; 8 nucleotides line up with TRBD1. Trimming took 2 bases from V and 2 from J; bases not matched to a gene: 11. Germline CDR1 and CDR2: DFQATT and SNEGSKA (reference sequence). The CDR3 loop spans 16 amino acids. Here the CDR3 reads CSARMRTGPSPYEQYF. In DNA form, the CDR3 reads TGCAGTGCTAGAATGAGGACAGGGCCGAGCCCCTACGAGCAGTACTTC.

Only a few counts were recorded for this clonotype. The chain is built from TRBV9 and TRBJ2-3, with 10 nucleotides matching TRBD1. J was trimmed by 7 bases and V by 3 bases; bases with no gene match: 26. This CDR3 is 21 amino acids long. Germline values: CDR1 SGDLS, CDR2 YYNGEE. CDR3 residues: CASSAHRGDGDRGHLINTQYF. CDR3 bases: TGTGCCAGCAGCGCCCATCGGGGGGACGGGGACAGGGGCCACCTGATCAATACGCAGTATTTT.

This clonotype was counted at least ten times. The junction does not match germline at one end; this may be a read error. The J gene is TRBJ1-1, the V gene TRBV20-1, with D maybe TRBD1 (5 bases). The CDR3 extends over 12 amino acids. From germline, CDR1 is DFQATT and CDR2 SNEGSKA (reference sequence). The CDR3 reads CSARLDQGKQAF. In DNA, the CDR3 is TGCAGTGCTAGACTCGACCAGGGAAAACAGGCCTTT.

Ten or more counts support this clonotype. V and J are TRBV19 and TRBJ1-2; perhaps TRBD1 as D (5 bases). This CDR3 has 13 residues. Trimming took off 7 bases at V and 4 bases at J, with 13 bases between the two ends. Germline assignment: CDR1 LNHDA and CDR2 SQIVND (reference sequence). The DNA for the CDR3 is TGTGCCAGTACCGCCCACGGGGGCTATGGCTACACCTTC. Its protein is CASTAHGGYGYTF.

This clonotype was picked up many times. This chain joins TRBV5-6 and TRBJ1-5; 7 bases fit TRBD1. V was pared by 3 bases and J by 2 bases, with 5 bases of the junction left unmatched. The germline V gene has CDR1 SGHDT and CDR2 YYEEEE. The length of the CDR3 is 15 residues. CDR3 residues: CASSSRQGGNQPQHF. The CDR3 DNA is TGTGCCAGCAGCTCACGACAGGGCGGCAATCAGCCCCAGCATTTT.

The genes are TRBV5-1 and TRBJ2-1; 15 bases line up with TRBD2. Per germline, CDR1 SGHRS and CDR2 YFSETQ. V was clipped by 4 bases and J by 9 bases; unmatched bases: 8. The CDR3 runs 16 residues. The CDR3 DNA follows: TGCGCCAGCAGCCGGAATTCGGGACTAGCGGGGGGTGAGCAGTTCTTC. Amino acid sequence: CASSRNSGLAGGEQFF.

The sample holds many counts of this clonotype. The V call is TRBV5-1, the J call TRBJ2-5, with a weak D call TRBD1 (7 bases). Germline V gives CDR1 SGHRS, CDR2 YFSETQ. This CDR3 is 18 amino acids long. Trimming removed 4 bases from V and 0 bases from J, with 22 bases in between. The CDR3 loop reads CASSLKRRGQIYQETQYF. The DNA of the CDR3 is TGCGCCAGCAGCCTAAAGCGGAGGGGACAGATTTACCAAGAGACCCAGTACTTC.

The sample holds many counts of this clonotype. The chain links TRBV6-1 to TRBJ2-3, with 7 positions matching TRBD2. The CDR3 has 16 amino acids. Looked up from germline, CDR1 is MNHNS and CDR2 is SASEGT. Unmatched junction bases numbered 9, after V lost 6 bases and J lost 0 bases. The CDR3 region is CASRAWGGPSTDTQYF. The CDR3 region has the DNA TGTGCCAGCAGAGCTTGGGGGGGACCTAGCACAGATACGCAGTATTTT.